Here is one T cell receptor beta chain with its context. Its specificity is unknown. This CDR3 is built from 15 residues. After removal of 6 bases from V and 1 base from J, the junction contained 2 bases not matched to a gene. In germline, CDR1 is MNHNS, CDR2 SASEGT. This sample was taken from a study of cytomegalovirus exposure and HLA in healthy donors. The wider study: HLA-typed donors were the source of 83 million or so unique TCRs, which an early data release held.

PCR primers comprised 60 Vbeta and 13 Jbeta primers. Method: immunoSEQ multiplex PCR; TCRdb's copy keeps in-frame clones and lacks some. The sample shows roughly 140,000 clones, 70% to 80% of them seen only once. Whole-study results and caveats: Trimming of TCR beta V- and J-genes showed a link, identified in a later analysis, to a missense DCLRE1C variant. In vitro confirmation showed three CMV-associated chains to be CMV antigen specific.

The J gene is TRBJ2-2, the V gene TRBV6-1; 10 positions match TRBD2. The source of this sequence is a man between 18 and 29 years old in good health and CMV-seronegative. The sample taken for sequencing was PBMCs. DNA for the CDR3: TGTGCCAGCAGAAGACTAGCGGGGAACACCGGGGAGCTGTTTTTT. Residues: CASRRLAGNTGELFF.